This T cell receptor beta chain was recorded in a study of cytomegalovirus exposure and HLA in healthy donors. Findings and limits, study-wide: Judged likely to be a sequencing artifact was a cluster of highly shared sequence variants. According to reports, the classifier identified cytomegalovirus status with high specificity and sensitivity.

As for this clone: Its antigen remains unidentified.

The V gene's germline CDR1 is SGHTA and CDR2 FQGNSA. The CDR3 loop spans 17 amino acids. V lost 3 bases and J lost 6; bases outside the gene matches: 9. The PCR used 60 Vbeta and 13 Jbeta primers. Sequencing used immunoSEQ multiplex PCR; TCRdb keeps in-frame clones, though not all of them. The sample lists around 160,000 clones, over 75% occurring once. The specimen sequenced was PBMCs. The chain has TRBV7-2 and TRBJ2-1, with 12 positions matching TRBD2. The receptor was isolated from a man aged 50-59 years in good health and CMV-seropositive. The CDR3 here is CASSFHSLAGGVNEQFF. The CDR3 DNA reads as TGTGCCAGCAGCTTCCATTCACTAGCGGGGGGTGTCAATGAGCAGTTCTTC.